One sample yielded the 2 T cell receptor beta chains listed below, sequenced in a study of Graves' ophthalmopathy and Graves' hyperthyroidism (dated by TCRdb to the late 2010s). Reads for this sample came from an Illumina HiSeq 2000. TCR beta CDR3 regions were amplified from RNA transcripts for repertoire sequencing. HTBI primers and the Qiagen OneStep RT-PCR kit were used in a first-round RT-PCR, which was followed by a second-round multiplex PCR, size selection and purification. TCRdb handled the public reads itself, with Q25 trimming in fastp and clone calling in MiXCR, and kept productive beta chains. Here each entry gathers all rows of one CDR3 protein and keeps the most common genes and DNA. The sample has about 240,000 distinct CDR3 sequences on record, around 42% of them singletons. More than 45% of the sample rests with the top ten. Material: peripheral blood. The source is an adult man with Graves' ophthalmopathy.

This clonotype was detected only a few times. V and J are TRBV12-3 or TRBV12-4 and TRBJ1-5; no clear D gene. There are 14 residues in the CDR3. V was clipped by 2 bases and J by 0 bases, with 5 bases between them. The CDR3 here is CASSLRNSNQPQHF. Written as DNA, the CDR3 is TGTGCCAGCAGTTTACGGAATAGCAATCAGCCCCAGCATTTT.

The sample holds a few counts of this clonotype. The V call is TRBV2, the J call TRBJ2-2, with a tentative D call TRBD2 (6 bases). The CDR3 covers 14 residues. V was clipped by 7 bases and J by 2 bases, with 11 bases between them. Germline CDR1 reads SNHLY; CDR2 reads FYNNEI. The CDR3 is CASKRDFNTGELFF. CDR3 sequence (DNA): TGTGCCAGCAAACGGGACTTTAACACCGGGGAGCTGTTTTTT.